The rows below give T cell receptor beta chains drawn from one sample of a study of human T cells and chemical hapten exposure. MiXCR was run by TCRdb on the RACE reads, yielding one entry per CDR3 protein. The sample lists just over 350,000 distinct CDR3 sequences, roughly 6% occurring once. The sample consisted of whole blood, taken in connection with sensitization to the hapten diphenylcyclopropenone (DPC). These TCRs come from a woman under 30 with alopecia areata. Some clones in this sample may be carry-over from other donors' samples. CDR3s include the opening cysteine and the closing phenylalanine or tryptophan. A D gene is named only where the DNA matches it firmly. Expanded clones are given a class, and other clones once, few, many or no size at all.

TRBJ2-5	TRBV29-1	-	13	TRBD2	CSVETLAAETQYF	TGCAGCGTTGAAACACTAGCGGCGGAGACCCAGTACTTC
TRBJ1-1	TRBV5-1	few	14	-	CASSLEGHGTEAFF	TGCGCCAGCAGCTTGGAGGGGCATGGGACTGAAGCTTTCTTT
TRBJ1-1	TRBV12-5	many	14	TRBD1	CASGERGLYTEAFF	TGTGCTAGTGGAGAGAGGGGGCTGTACACTGAAGCTTTCTTT
TRBJ1-1	TRBV6-2/TRBV6-3	few	15	-	CASSYFFGPDTEAFF	TGTGCCAGCAGTTACTTCTTTGGTCCCGACACTGAAGCTTTCTTT
TRBJ2-1	TRBV12-3/TRBV12-4	-	16	-	CASSPPREIGRNEQFF	TGTGCCAGCAGTCCCCCCCGGGAGATCGGACGGAATGAGCAGTTCTTC
TRBJ1-1	TRBV5-1	few	16	-	CASSLAGTSLNTEAFF	TGCGCCAGCAGCTTGGCAGGCACCTCCTTGAACACTGAAGCTTTCTTT
TRBJ1-5	TRBV7-2	-	18	TRBD1	CASSLTGTGIMYGQPQHF	TGTGCCAGCAGCTTAACCGGGACAGGGATAATGTACGGCCAGCCCCAGCATTTT
TRBJ1-1	TRBV6-2/TRBV6-3	few	14	TRBD1	CASRGDRGYTEAFF	TGTGCCAGCAGAGGGGACAGGGGTTACACTGAAGCTTTCTTT
TRBJ1-4	TRBV4-1	many	16	-	CASSQELGPMNEKLFF	TGCGCCAGCAGCCAGGAGCTAGGACCGATGAATGAAAAACTGTTTTTT
TRBJ2-7	TRBV28	-	14	TRBD1	CASTPPGQGYEQYF	TGTGCCAGCACCCCGCCGGGACAGGGGTATGAGCAGTACTTC
TRBJ2-3	TRBV7-2	few	18	-	CASTHPYQWAKGTDTQYF	TGTGCCAGCACCCATCCCTACCAATGGGCCAAAGGCACAGATACGCAGTATTTT
TRBJ2-1	TRBV29-1	-	14	-	CSVEGYTSYNEQFF	TGCAGCGTTGAAGGGTATACCTCCTACAATGAGCAGTTCTTC
TRBJ1-1	TRBV5-1	few	15	-	CASSLDSGMNTEAFF	TGCGCCAGCAGCTTGGATTCGGGGATGAACACTGAAGCTTTCTTT
TRBJ1-4	TRBV2	many	18	TRBD1	CASNRDREGYSTNEKLFF	TGTGCCAGCAATCGGGACAGGGAAGGTTACAGCACTAATGAAAAACTGTTTTTT
TRBJ1-5	TRBV7-9	many	13	-	CASSLDIDQPQHF	TGTGCCAGCAGCTTGGACATAGATCAGCCCCAGCATTTT
TRBJ1-6	TRBV6-2/TRBV6-3	few	18	-	CASRRPTRSDGPNSPLHF	TGTGCCAGCAGACGACCTACCCGCTCGGACGGCCCGAATTCACCCCTCCACTTT
TRBJ1-6	TRBV27	many	15	-	CASSLGQSYNSPLHF	TGTGCCAGCAGTTTGGGACAAAGCTATAATTCACCCCTCCACTTT